This T cell receptor (beta chain) was recovered during a study of cytomegalovirus exposure and HLA in healthy donors. The study's findings and limits: According to the study, approximately 150 TCR beta chains were cytomegalovirus-associated. Within an earlier analysis, most TCR beta V segments proved productive either about 90% or about 30% of the time. HLA-A and HLA-B allele assignments for most subjects were reportedly predicted accurately using TCR beta sequences. CMV serostatus alone was available as immune exposure information.

As concerns this clone: What it recognizes is unknown.

13 Jbeta primers and 60 Vbeta primers were used for the PCR. Clones were read by immunoSEQ multiplex PCR, and TCRdb kept only the in-frame ones, dropping some. This repertoire shows over 150,000 clones, over 80% found once; its top ten account for 1.2%. This CDR3 contains 15 residues. The sequenced material came from PBMCs. The origin of this receptor is a boy between 2 and 10 years old in good health and CMV-seronegative. The genes are TRBV7-5 and TRBJ1-2; the table assigns TRBD1, which was not confirmed against the DNA. TRBV7-5 is marked as a pseudogene. This CDR3 is CARSFEQGIFNGYTF. As DNA, the CDR3 is TGTGCCAGAAGCTTTGAACAGGGCATTTTCAATGGCTACACCTTC.